This T cell receptor (beta chain) emerged from a study of T cells in Graves' hyperthyroidism and ophthalmopathy. Germline lookup yields CDR1 DFQATT and CDR2 SNEGSKA (reference sequence). Deletions cut 3 bases from V and 4 bases from J, with 15 bases between. The CDR3 totals 14 residues. This clonotype was counted at least ten times. From RNA transcripts, TCR beta CDR3 regions were amplified. The TCR CDR3 was amplified in a first-round RT-PCR using the HTBI primer set. TCRdb reprocessed the multiplex PCR reads with MiXCR, giving one entry per CDR3 protein. Of around 580,000 distinct CDR3 sequences listed, around 45% are singletons.

The sample consisted of peripheral blood or thyroid tissue (not recorded which). This rearrangement joins TRBV20-1 to TRBJ2-5, with D perhaps matching TRBD2 (7 bases). The source of this sequence is a woman under 30 with Graves' hyperthyroidism. The CDR3 DNA is TGCAGTGCTAGGGAAGAGAGGGGGGGAGAGACCCAGTACTTC. The encoded protein is CSAREERGGETQYF.